A single sample is the source of the 4 T cell receptor beta chains below, sequenced in a study of Graves' ophthalmopathy and Graves' hyperthyroidism. Amplification of the TCR beta CDR3 regions used RNA transcripts (as template). RT-PCR with HTBI primers came first, then second-round multiplex PCR. TCRdb reprocessed the multiplex PCR reads with MiXCR, giving one entry per CDR3 protein. Here the sample spans around 520,000 distinct CDR3 sequences, roughly 40% being singletons. Specimen: peripheral blood or thyroid tissue (not recorded which). The receptors derive from an adult man with Graves' hyperthyroidism.

V and J are TRBV7-2 and TRBJ2-5, with 8 positions matching TRBD2. J gave up 5 bases and V 6 bases, and 8 bases lay outside the gene matches. CDR1 is SGHTA, CDR2 FQGNSA, per germline. The CDR3 totals 14 residues. The CDR3 DNA follows: TGTGCCAGCAGTGTTGTAGCGGGAAGGGAGACCCAGTACTTC. Its protein is CASSVVAGRETQYF.

This clonotype showed up just a few times. This chain connects TRBV20-1 to TRBJ2-2; perhaps D is TRBD1 or TRBD2 (5 bases each). The germline V and J ends were trimmed by 1 base and 0 bases, with 15 bases remaining between them. The V gene's germline CDR1 is DFQATT and CDR2 SNEGSKA (reference sequence). CDR3 length: 17 residues. The CDR3 DNA reads TGCAGTGCTAGAGGCCCAGGGAGATTCGCGAACACCGGGGAGCTGTTTTTT. It yields the protein CSARGPGRFANTGELFF.

For this clonotype: At one of its ends the junction is not consistent with the germline gene, which may arise from a read error. V gene TRBV2 combines with J gene TRBJ1-1; D is unresolved. Germline V gives CDR1 SNHLY, CDR2 FYNNEI. This CDR3 has 11 amino acids. The CDR3 reads CAGSGRAEAFF. The CDR3 nucleotides read TGTGCCGGCAGCGGAAGGGCTGAAGCTTTCTTT. Based on the CDR3 plus reference TRBV2 and TRBJ1-1, the full variable domain is EPEVTQTPSHQVTQMGQEVILRCVPISNHLYFYWYRQILGQKVEFLVSFYNNEISEKSEIFDDQFSVERPDGSNFTLKIRSTKLEDSAMYFCAGSGRAEAFFGQGTRLTVV.

This clonotype came up many times. This chain links TRBV11-2 with TRBJ2-7, with 8 bases fitting TRBD1. Germline assignment: CDR1 SGHAT and CDR2 FQNNGV. The CDR3 totals 13 residues. Trimming took 3 bases from V and 4 from J; bases not matched to a gene: 2. The CDR3 nucleotides are TGTGCCAGCAGCTTCGACAGGGGTTACGAGCAGTACTTC. This gives the protein CASSFDRGYEQYF.